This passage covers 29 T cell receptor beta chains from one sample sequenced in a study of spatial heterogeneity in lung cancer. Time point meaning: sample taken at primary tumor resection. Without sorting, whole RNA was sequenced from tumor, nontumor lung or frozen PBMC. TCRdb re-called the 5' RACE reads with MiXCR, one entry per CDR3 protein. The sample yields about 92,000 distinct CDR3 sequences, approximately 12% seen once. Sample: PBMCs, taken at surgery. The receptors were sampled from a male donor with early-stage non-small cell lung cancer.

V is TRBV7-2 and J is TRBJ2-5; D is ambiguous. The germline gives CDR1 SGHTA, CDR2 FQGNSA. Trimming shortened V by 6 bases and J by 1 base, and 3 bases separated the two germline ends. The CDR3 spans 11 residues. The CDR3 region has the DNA TGTGCCAGCAGGTTCCAAGAGACCCAGTACTTC. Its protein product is CASRFQETQYF.

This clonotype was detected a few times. CDR3 nucleotide sequence: TGTGCCAGCAGCTTATATCGGGGGGCGGTGCAGACCCAGTACTTC. It specifies CASSLYRGAVQTQYF. This chain uses TRBV7-3 with TRBJ2-5; TRBD2 is a possible D gene (7 bases). The CDR3 is made up of 15 amino acids. Trimming stripped 2 bases from V and 6 bases from J, with 16 bases between. Germline V gene data show CDR1 as SGHTA and CDR2 as FQGTGA.

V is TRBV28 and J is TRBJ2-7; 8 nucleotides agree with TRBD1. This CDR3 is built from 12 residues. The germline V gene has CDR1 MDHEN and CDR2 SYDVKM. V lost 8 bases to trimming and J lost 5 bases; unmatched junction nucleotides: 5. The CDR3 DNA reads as TGTGCCAGCGACAGGGGTAGCCACGAGCAGTACTTC. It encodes CASDRGSHEQYF.

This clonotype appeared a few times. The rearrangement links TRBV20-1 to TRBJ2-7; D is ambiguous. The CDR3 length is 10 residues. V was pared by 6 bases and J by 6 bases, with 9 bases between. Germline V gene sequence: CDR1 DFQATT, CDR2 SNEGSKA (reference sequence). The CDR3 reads CSARLAEQYF. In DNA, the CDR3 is TGCAGTGCAAGACTTGCCGAGCAGTACTTC.

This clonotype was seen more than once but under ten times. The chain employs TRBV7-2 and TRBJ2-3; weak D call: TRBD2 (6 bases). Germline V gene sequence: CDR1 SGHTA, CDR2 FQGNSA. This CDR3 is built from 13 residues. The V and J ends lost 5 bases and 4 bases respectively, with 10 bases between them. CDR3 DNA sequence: TGTGCCAGCAGCCGACTAGTGTCAGATACGCAGTATTTT. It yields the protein CASSRLVSDTQYF.

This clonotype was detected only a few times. CDR3: CATRQTNTDTQYF. CDR3 in DNA: TGTGCCACCAGACAGACAAACACAGATACGCAGTATTTT. The rearrangement uses TRBV24-1 and TRBJ2-3; D call uncertain. The germline V gene has CDR1 KGHDR and CDR2 SFDVKD. This CDR3 region has 13 residues. Trimming stripped 7 bases from V and 2 bases from J, with 9 bases between.

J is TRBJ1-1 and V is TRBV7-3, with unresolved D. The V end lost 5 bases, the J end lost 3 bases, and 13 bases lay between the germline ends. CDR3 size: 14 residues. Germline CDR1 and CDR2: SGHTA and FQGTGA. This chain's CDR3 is CASSAKIRDTEAFF. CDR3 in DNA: TGTGCCAGCAGCGCGAAAATTAGGGACACTGAAGCTTTCTTT.

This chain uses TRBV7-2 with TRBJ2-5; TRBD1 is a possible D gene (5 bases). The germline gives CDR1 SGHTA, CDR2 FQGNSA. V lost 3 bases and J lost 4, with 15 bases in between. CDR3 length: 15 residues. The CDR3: CASSFQGPIGETQYF. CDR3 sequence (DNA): TGTGCCAGCAGCTTTCAGGGTCCTATAGGAGAGACCCAGTACTTC.

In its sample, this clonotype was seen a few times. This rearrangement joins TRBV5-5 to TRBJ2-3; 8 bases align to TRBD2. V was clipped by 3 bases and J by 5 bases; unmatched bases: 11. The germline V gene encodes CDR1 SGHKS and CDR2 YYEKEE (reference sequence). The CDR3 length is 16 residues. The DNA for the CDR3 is TGTGCCAGCAGCTGGTCAGCGGGGGCGTCCGTAGATACGCAGTATTTT. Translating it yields CASSWSAGASVDTQYF.

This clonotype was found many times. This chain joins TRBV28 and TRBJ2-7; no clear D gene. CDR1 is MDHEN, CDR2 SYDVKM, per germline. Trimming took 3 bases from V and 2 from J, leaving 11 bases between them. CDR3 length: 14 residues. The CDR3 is CASSFITDPYEQYF. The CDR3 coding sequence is TGTGCCAGCAGTTTTATTACGGACCCCTACGAGCAGTACTTC. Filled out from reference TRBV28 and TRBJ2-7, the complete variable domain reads DVKVTQSSRYLVKRTGEKVFLECVQDMDHENMFWYRQDPGLGLRLIYFSYDVKMKEKGDIPEGYSVSREKKERFSLILESASTNQTSMYLCASSFITDPYEQYFGPGTRLTVT.

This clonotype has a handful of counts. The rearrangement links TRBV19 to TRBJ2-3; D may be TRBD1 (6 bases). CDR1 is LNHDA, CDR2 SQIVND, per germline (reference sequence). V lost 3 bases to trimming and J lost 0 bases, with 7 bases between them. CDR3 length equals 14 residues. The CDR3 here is CASSMQGSTDTQYF. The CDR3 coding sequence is TGTGCCAGTAGTATGCAGGGGAGCACAGATACGCAGTATTTT.

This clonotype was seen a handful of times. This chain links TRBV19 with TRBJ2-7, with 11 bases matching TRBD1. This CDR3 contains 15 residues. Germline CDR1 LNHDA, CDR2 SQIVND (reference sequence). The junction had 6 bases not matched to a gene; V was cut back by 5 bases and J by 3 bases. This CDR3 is CASSSGQGANYEQYF. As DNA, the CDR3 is TGTGCCAGTAGTTCTGGACAGGGGGCGAACTACGAGCAGTACTTC.

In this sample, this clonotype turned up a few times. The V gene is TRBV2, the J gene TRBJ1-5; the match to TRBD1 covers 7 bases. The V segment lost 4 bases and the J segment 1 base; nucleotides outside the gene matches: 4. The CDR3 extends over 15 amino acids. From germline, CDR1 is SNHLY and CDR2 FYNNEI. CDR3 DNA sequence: TGTGCCAGCAGTGCGGAGACAGGGAGCAATCAGCCCCAGCATTTT. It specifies CASSAETGSNQPQHF.

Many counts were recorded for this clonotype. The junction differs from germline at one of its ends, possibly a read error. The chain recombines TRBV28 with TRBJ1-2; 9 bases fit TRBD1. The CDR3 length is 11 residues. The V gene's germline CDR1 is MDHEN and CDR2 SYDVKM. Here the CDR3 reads CASSFRGQGHF. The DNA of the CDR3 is TGTGCCAGCAGTTTTCGGGGACAGGGCCACTTC.

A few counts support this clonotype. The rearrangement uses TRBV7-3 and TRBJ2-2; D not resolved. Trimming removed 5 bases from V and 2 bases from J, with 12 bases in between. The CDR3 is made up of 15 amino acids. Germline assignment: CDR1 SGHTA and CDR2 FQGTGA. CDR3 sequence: CASSPSLSNTGELFF. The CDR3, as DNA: TGTGCCAGCAGCCCAAGCCTAAGTAACACCGGGGAGCTGTTTTTT.

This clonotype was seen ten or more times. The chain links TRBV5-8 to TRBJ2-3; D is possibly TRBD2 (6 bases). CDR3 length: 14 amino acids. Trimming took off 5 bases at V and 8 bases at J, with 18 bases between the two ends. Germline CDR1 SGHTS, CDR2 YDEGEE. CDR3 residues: CASSSGLGRGTQYF. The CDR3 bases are TGTGCCAGCAGTTCAGGACTGGGGCGGGGTACGCAGTATTTT.

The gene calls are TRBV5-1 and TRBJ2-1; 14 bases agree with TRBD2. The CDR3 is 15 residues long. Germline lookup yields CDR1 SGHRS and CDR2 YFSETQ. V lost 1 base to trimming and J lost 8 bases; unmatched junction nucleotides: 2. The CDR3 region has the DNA TGCGCCAGCAGCTTGAGGACTAGCGGGGGGCATGAGCAGTTCTTC. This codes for CASSLRTSGGHEQFF.

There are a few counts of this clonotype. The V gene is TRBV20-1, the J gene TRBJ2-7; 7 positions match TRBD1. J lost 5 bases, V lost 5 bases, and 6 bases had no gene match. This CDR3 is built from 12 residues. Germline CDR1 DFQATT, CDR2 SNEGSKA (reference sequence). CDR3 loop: CSAPDRNHEQYF. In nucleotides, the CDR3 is TGCAGTGCTCCGGACAGGAACCACGAGCAGTACTTC.

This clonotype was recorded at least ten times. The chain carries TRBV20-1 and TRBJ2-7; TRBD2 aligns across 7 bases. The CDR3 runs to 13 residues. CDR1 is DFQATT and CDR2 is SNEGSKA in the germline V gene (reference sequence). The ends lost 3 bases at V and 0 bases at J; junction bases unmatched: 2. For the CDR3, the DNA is TGCAGTGCTAGCGGCGGGAGCTCCTACGAGCAGTACTTC. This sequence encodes CSASGGSSYEQYF.

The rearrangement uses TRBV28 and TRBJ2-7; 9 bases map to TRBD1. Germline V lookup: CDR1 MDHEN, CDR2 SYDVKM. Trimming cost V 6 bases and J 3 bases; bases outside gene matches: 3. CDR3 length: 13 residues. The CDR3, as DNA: TGTGCCAGCAGGGGGACAGGGAACTACGAGCAGTACTTC. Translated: CASRGTGNYEQYF.

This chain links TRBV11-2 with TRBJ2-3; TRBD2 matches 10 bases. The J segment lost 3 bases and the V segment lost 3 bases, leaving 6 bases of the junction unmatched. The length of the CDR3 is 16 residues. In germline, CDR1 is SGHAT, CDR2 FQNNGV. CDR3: CASSFLAGARTDTQYF. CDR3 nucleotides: TGTGCCAGCAGCTTCCTAGCGGGGGCAAGGACAGATACGCAGTATTTT.

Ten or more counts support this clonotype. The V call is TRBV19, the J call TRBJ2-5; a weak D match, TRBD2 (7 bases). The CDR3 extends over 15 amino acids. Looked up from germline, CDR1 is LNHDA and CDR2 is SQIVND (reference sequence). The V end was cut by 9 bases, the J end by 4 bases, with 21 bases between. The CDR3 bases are TGTGCCAGCAGGGAGCGGGACACTCGGCGAGAGACCCAGTACTTC. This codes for CASRERDTRRETQYF. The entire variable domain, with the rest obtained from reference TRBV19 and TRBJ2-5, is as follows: DGGITQSPKYLFRKEGQNVTLSCEQNLNHDAMYWYRQDPGQGLRLIYYSQIVNDFQKGDIAEGYSVSREKKESFPLTVTSAQKNPTAFYLCASRERDTRRETQYFGPGTRLLVL.

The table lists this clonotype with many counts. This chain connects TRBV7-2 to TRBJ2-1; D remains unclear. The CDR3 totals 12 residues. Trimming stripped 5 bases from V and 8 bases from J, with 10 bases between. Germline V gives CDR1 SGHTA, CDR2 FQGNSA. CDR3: CASSLFADEQFF. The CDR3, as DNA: TGTGCCAGCAGCCTGTTTGCCGATGAGCAGTTCTTC.

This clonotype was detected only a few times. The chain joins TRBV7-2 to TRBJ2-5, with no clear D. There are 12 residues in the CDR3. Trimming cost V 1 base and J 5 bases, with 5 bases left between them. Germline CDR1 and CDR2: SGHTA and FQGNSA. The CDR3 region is CASSLVRETQYF. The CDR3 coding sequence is TGTGCCAGCAGCTTAGTACGGGAGACCCAGTACTTC.

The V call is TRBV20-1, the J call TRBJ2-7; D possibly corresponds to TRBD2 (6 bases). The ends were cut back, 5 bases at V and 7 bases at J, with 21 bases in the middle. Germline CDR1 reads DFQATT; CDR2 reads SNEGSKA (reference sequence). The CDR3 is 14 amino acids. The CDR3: CSAAGFSAVREQYF. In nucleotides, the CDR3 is TGCAGTGCTGCGGGGTTTTCGGCCGTACGGGAGCAGTACTTC.

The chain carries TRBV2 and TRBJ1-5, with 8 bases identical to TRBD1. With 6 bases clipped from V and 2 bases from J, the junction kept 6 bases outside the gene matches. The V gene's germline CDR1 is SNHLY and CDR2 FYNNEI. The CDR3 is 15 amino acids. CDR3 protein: CASREDRVRNQPQHF. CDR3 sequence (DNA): TGTGCCAGCAGGGAGGACAGGGTGCGCAATCAGCCCCAGCATTTT.

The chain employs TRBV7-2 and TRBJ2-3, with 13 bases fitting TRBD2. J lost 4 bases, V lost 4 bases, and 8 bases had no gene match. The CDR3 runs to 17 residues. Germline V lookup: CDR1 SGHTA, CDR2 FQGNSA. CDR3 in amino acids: CASSSRTSGSGADTQYF. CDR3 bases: TGTGCCAGCAGCTCTAGGACTAGCGGGAGTGGCGCAGATACGCAGTATTTT.

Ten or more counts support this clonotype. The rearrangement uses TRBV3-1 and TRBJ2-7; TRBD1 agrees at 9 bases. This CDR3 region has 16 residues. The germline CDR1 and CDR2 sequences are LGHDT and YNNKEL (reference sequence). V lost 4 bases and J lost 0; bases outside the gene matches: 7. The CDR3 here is CASSPRTGDLSYEQYF. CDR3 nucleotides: TGTGCCAGCAGCCCCCGGACAGGGGATCTCTCCTACGAGCAGTACTTC.

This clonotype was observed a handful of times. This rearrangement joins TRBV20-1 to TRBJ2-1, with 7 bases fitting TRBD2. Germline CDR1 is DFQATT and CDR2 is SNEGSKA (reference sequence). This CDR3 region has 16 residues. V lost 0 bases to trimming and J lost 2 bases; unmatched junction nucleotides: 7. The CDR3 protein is CSARDQGREAYNEQFF. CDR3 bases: TGCAGTGCTAGAGATCAAGGTCGGGAGGCCTACAATGAGCAGTTCTTC.